The 19 T cell receptor beta chains below were found in one sample sequenced in a study of blood T cell repertoires in COVID-19. Some clones are missing from TCRdb's copy, which holds only in-frame ones; the method was immunoSEQ multiplex PCR. The data hold about 59,000 clones, with 90% to 95% observed a single time. Sequences were obtained from peripheral blood. These receptors were obtained from a human donor in a cohort sampled during active COVID-19.

V usage is TRBV7-3 and J usage is TRBJ2-1, with TRBD2 matching over 11 bases. Germline CDR1 reads SGHTA; CDR2 reads FQGTGA. V was pared by 5 bases and J by 5 bases, with 17 bases of the junction left unmatched. The CDR3 has 19 residues. Here the CDR3 reads CASSPSSGGALGAHNEQFF. DNA for the CDR3: TGTGCCAGCAGCCCGAGTAGCGGGGGGGCCTTAGGGGCACACAATGAGCAGTTCTTC.

The chain uses TRBV19 and TRBJ2-3, with D possibly being TRBD2 (6 bases). V lost 3 bases, J lost 1 base, and 11 bases lay in between. The CDR3 consists of 15 residues. The V gene's germline CDR1 is LNHDA and CDR2 SQIVND (reference sequence). The CDR3 sequence: CASSIGGLRTDTQYF. CDR3 nucleotides: TGTGCCAGTAGTATTGGAGGGCTTCGCACAGATACGCAGTATTTT.

DNA of the CDR3: TGCAGTGCTAGTCTCTACGAGCAGTACTTC. Its translation: CSASLYEQYF. V is TRBV20-1 and J is TRBJ2-7; D remains unclear. This CDR3 has 10 residues. Germline V gives CDR1 DFQATT, CDR2 SNEGSKA (reference sequence). Trimming removed 3 bases at V and 3 bases at J, with 3 bases between.

V and J are TRBV7-6 and TRBJ1-1, with a tentative D call TRBD1 (5 bases). The germline V gene encodes CDR1 SGHVS and CDR2 FNYEAQ. The CDR3 runs to 15 residues. V was cut by 4 bases and J by 4 bases, with 16 bases left in between. CDR3 sequence: CASSSGYRSPTEAFF. The CDR3 bases are TGTGCCAGCAGCTCCGGCTACAGGAGTCCCACTGAAGCTTTCTTT.

V and J are TRBV5-5 and TRBJ1-5; TRBD1 matches 9 bases. The CDR3 is made up of 17 amino acids. Germline V CDR1 and CDR2: SGHKS, YYEKEE (reference sequence). V was pared by 1 base and J by 3 bases, with 8 bases of the junction left unmatched. The CDR3 bases are TGTGCCAGCAGCTTGTTCGTGACAGGGGGATACAATCAGCCCCAGCATTTT. Its translation: CASSLFVTGGYNQPQHF.

The J gene is TRBJ1-5, the V gene TRBV19, with 7 bases matching TRBD1. V was pared by 7 bases and J by 2 bases, with 5 bases of the junction left unmatched. The CDR3 consists of 14 residues. Germline V gene sequence: CDR1 LNHDA, CDR2 SQIVND (reference sequence). For the CDR3, the DNA is TGTGCCAGTACCCGAGGACAGGGCAATCAGCCCCAGCATTTT. This translates into CASTRGQGNQPQHF.

V gene TRBV6-1 combines with J gene TRBJ2-1, with D perhaps TRBD2 (6 bases). The CDR3 is 15 amino acids. Trimming stripped 0 bases from V and 7 bases from J, with 13 bases between. Germline V gene sequence: CDR1 MNHNS, CDR2 SASEGT. CDR3 nucleotide sequence: TGTGCCAGCAGTGAAGCAGGGACTTCCAAGAATGAGCAGTTCTTC. Amino acids: CASSEAGTSKNEQFF.

Note on this clone: Other DNA sequences of this sample code for an identical CDR3. The chain links TRBV5-1 to TRBJ1-2; 9 bases map to TRBD1. The CDR3 is 15 amino acids. J lost 8 bases, V lost 1 base, and 9 bases had no gene match. Germline V gene sequence: CDR1 SGHRS, CDR2 YFSETQ. CDR3 DNA sequence: TGCGCCAGCAGCTTGATGGACAGGGGTCTTGGGGGCTACACCTTC. Residues: CASSLMDRGLGGYTF.

CDR3 sequence (DNA): TGTGCCAGCAGCGTGGACAAGCAGTTCTTC. It specifies CASSVDKQFF. V gene TRBV5-5 combines with J gene TRBJ2-1; D possibly corresponds to TRBD1 (5 bases). This CDR3 comprises 10 residues. The V and J ends lost 4 bases and 11 bases respectively, with 7 bases between them. Germline CDR1 SGHKS, CDR2 YYEKEE (reference sequence).

V and J are TRBV5-1 and TRBJ2-5, with 15 bases lining up with TRBD2. Germline assignment: CDR1 SGHRS and CDR2 YFSETQ. Trimming took 4 bases from V and 5 from J; bases not matched to a gene: 3. This CDR3 has 15 residues. CDR3 bases: TGCGCCAGCAGCGTCGGACTAGCGGGGGGGGAGACCCAGTACTTC. Its protein is CASSVGLAGGETQYF.

The J gene is TRBJ1-2, the V gene TRBV6-6; D call uncertain. Per the germline V gene, CDR1 is MNHNY and CDR2 is SVGAGI (reference sequence). This CDR3 is 14 amino acids long. The V end was cut by 6 bases, the J end by 1 base, with 12 bases between. In DNA, the CDR3 is TGTGCCAGCAGCTGGACTCTCATTAACTATGGCTACACCTTC. Translating it yields CASSWTLINYGYTF.

The chain links TRBV9 to TRBJ2-5; 10 nucleotides match TRBD2. Germline-derived CDR1 and CDR2 are SGDLS and YYNGEE. V dropped 2 bases and J dropped 6; count of bases not matched to a gene: 10. The CDR3 has 16 amino acids. The CDR3 DNA reads TGTGCCAGCAGCGTTGGTAGCGGGAGGTCCGGCAAGACCCAGTACTTC. Its protein product is CASSVGSGRSGKTQYF.

The chain uses TRBV7-9 and TRBJ2-5; a possible D gene is TRBD2 (6 bases). Per germline, CDR1 SEHNR and CDR2 FQNEAQ (reference sequence). The V end was cut by 5 bases, the J end by 5 bases, with 18 bases between. This CDR3 has 15 residues. In nucleotides, the CDR3 is TGTGCCAGCAGCCGCCTTCTAGCGACTGACGAGACCCAGTACTTC. Its protein is CASSRLLATDETQYF.

This sequence joins TRBV6-4 and TRBJ2-1, with TRBD2 matching over 8 bases. The CDR3 runs to 18 residues. Per the germline V gene, CDR1 is MRHNA and CDR2 is SNTAGT. The CDR3 spells CAASRSGAGGLSYNEQFF. CDR3 in DNA: TGTGCTGCCAGCAGATCGGGTGCGGGGGGCCTCTCCTACAATGAGCAGTTCTTC.

V usage is TRBV12-5 and J usage is TRBJ2-3; possible D gene TRBD1, 6 bases. V lost 0 bases and J lost 2, with 18 bases in between. Germline CDR1 is LGHNT and CDR2 is FRNRAP. This CDR3 spans 18 amino acids. CDR3 sequence: CASGLVRDGQTYTDTQYF. CDR3 nucleotides: TGTGCTAGTGGTTTGGTCCGTGATGGACAGACATACACAGATACGCAGTATTTT.

V is TRBV12-3 or TRBV12-4 and J is TRBJ1-3, with D perhaps TRBD1 (6 bases). V was clipped by 6 bases and J by 7 bases, with 10 bases between them. CDR3 length: 12 residues. CDR3 loop: CASSTGLNTIYF. The CDR3, as DNA: TGTGCCAGCAGCACAGGGTTGAACACCATATATTTT.

This rearrangement joins TRBV7-3 to TRBJ1-2; 9 nucleotides line up with TRBD1. The CDR3 is 15 residues long. Germline values: CDR1 SGHTA, CDR2 FQGTGA. V lost 3 bases to trimming and J lost 4 bases; unmatched junction nucleotides: 6. CDR3 in amino acids: CASSFDRGAGYGYTF. The CDR3 nucleotides read TGTGCCAGCAGCTTTGACAGGGGGGCCGGCTATGGCTACACCTTC.

The chain combines TRBV29-1 with TRBJ1-2, with D uncertain. CDR1 and CDR2 (germline): SQVTM, ANQGSEA. The CDR3 sequence is 10 residues long. Between the trimmed V and J ends, which lost 7 bases and 6 bases, there was a span of 9 bases. DNA for the CDR3: TGCAGCGCCCGGTCTAATGGCTACACCTTC. Residues: CSARSNGYTF.

The J gene is TRBJ1-2, the V gene TRBV7-2; D may be TRBD1 (6 bases). Trimming removed 7 bases from V and 0 bases from J, with 9 bases in between. Germline V gives CDR1 SGHTA, CDR2 FQGNSA. The CDR3 has 13 amino acids. CDR3 sequence reads: CASMQGPNYGYTF. DNA of the CDR3: TGTGCCAGCATGCAGGGGCCTAACTATGGCTACACCTTC.